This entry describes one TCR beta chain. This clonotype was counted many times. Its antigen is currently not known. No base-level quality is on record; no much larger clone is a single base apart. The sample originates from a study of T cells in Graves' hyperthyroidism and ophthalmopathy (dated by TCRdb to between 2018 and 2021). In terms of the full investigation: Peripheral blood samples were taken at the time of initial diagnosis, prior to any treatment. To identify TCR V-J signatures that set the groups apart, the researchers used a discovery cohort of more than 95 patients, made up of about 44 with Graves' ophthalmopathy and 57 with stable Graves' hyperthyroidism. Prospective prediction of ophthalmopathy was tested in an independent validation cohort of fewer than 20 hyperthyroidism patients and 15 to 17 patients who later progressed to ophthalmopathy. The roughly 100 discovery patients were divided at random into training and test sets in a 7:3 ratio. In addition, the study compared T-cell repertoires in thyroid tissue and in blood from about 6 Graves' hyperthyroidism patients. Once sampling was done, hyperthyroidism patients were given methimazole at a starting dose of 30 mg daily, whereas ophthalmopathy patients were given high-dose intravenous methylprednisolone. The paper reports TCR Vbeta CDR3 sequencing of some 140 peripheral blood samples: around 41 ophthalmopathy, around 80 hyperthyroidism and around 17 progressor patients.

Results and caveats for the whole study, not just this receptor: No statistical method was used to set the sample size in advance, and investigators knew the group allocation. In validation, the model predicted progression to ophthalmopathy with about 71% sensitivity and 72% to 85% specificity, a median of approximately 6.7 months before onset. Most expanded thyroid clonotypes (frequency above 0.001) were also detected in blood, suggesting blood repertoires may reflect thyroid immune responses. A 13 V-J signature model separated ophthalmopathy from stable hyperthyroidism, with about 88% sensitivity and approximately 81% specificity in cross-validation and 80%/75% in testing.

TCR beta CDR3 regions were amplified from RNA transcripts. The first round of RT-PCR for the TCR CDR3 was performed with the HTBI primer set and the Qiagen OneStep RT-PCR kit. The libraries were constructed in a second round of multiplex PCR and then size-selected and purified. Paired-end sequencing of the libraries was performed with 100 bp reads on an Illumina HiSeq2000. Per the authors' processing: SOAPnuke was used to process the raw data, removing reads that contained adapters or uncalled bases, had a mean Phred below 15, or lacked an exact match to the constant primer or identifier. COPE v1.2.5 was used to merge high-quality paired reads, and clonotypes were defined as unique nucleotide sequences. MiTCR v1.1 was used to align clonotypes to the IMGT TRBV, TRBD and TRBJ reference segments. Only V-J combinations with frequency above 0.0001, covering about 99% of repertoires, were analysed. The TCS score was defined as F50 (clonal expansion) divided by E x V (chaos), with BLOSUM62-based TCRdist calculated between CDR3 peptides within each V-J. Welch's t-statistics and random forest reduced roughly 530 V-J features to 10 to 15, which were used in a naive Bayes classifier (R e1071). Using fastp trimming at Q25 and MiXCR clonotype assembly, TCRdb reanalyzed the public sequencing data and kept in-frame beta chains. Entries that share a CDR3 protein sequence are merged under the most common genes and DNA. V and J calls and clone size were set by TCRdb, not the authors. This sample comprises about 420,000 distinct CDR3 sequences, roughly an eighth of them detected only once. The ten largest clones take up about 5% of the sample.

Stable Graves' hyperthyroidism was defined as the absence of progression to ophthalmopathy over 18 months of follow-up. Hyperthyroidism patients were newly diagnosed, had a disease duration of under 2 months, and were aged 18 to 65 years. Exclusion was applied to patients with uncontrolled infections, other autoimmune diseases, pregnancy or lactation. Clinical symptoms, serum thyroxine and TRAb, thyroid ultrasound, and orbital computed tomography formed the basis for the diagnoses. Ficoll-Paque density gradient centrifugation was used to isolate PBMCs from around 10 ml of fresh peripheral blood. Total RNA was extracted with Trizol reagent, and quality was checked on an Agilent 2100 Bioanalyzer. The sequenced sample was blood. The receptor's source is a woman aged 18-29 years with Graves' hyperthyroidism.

The CDR3 reads CASSVAVWADQETQYF. The DNA sequence is TGTGCCAGCAGCGTAGCTGTTTGGGCAGACCAAGAGACCCAGTACTTC. Rearrangement joined TRBV9 to TRBJ2-5, with an unclear D gene assignment. The germline V gene provides CDR1 SGDLS and CDR2 YYNGEE. Trimming removed 0 bases from V and 0 bases from J, leaving 12 bases between the germline ends. The CDR3, cysteine through phenylalanine, is 16 amino acids long. Left in the record is the CDR3 DNA by itself, 48 bases read in frame from the first base.